These 17 T cell receptor beta chains came from one sample sequenced in a study of T cell repertoires in cytomegalovirus infection. Their antigens remain unidentified. MiXCR, run by TCRdb on the reads, gives a single entry per CDR3 protein. There are hundreds of thousands of distinct CDR3 sequences in the sample; approximately 29% occur only once, and around 12% lies in the top ten. The sample in question was cultured CD8+ T cells from PBMCs, obtained from culture after CMV antigen stimulation. All receptors come from a human donor in good health (CMV status not recorded). Some clones in this sample may be carry-over from other donors' samples.

The chain employs TRBV12-3 or TRBV12-4 and TRBJ1-2; D is possibly TRBD1 (5 bases). V dropped 7 bases and J dropped 4 bases, with 10 bases sitting between them. CDR3 length: 12 residues. The DNA for the CDR3 is TGTGCCAGCATGAGAGGGACCTATGGCTACACCTTC. Amino acids: CASMRGTYGYTF.

In this sample, this clonotype turned up once. This rearrangement joins TRBV9 to TRBJ1-2; the match to TRBD1 covers 8 bases. Germline V gene lookup returns CDR1 SGDLS and CDR2 YYNGEE. The V and J ends lost 4 bases and 7 bases, in that order; junction bases with no gene match: 3. The CDR3 sequence is 12 residues long. This chain's CDR3 is CASSTRGLGYTF. As DNA, the CDR3 is TGTGCCAGCAGCACCAGGGGGCTTGGCTACACCTTC. Drawing the rest from reference TRBV9 and TRBJ1-2, the complete variable domain is DSGVTQTPKHLITATGQRVTLRCSPRSGDLSVYWYQQSLDQGLQFLIQYYNGEERAKGNILERFSAQQFPDLHSELNLSSLELGDSALYFCASSTRGLGYTFGSGTRLTVV.

This chain connects TRBV12-3 or TRBV12-4 to TRBJ1-3; 7 bases match TRBD1. V gave up 7 bases and J gave up 2 bases; unmatched junction bases: 11. The CDR3 covers 16 residues. The CDR3 loop is CASTLIGDRAGNTIYF. CDR3 coding DNA: TGTGCCAGCACTCTTATCGGCGACAGGGCTGGAAACACCATATATTTT.

J is TRBJ1-1 and V is TRBV10-2; 8 nucleotides align to TRBD1. CDR1 WSHSY and CDR2 SAAADI come from the germline V gene. The CDR3 has 15 residues. The J segment lost 5 bases and the V segment lost 2 bases, leaving 7 bases of the junction unmatched. CDR3 DNA: TGCGCCAGCAGTGAGAATGGACAGGGAGGAACTGAAGCTTTCTTT. Its translation: CASSENGQGGTEAFF.

In its sample, this clonotype was seen a few times. Here the CDR3 DNA reads TGTGCCAGCAGCTGGGCCCCAAATGGGGGCGGCTACACCTTC. Encoded protein: CASSWAPNGGGYTF. This chain uses TRBV5-4 with TRBJ1-2; TRBD1 is a possible D gene (6 bases). The CDR3 has 14 amino acids. In germline, CDR1 is SGHNT, CDR2 YYREEE (reference sequence). V lost 3 bases and J 8 bases, leaving 17 bases between the germline ends.

The rearrangement joins TRBV10-3 to TRBJ2-7; D not certain. Trimming removed 7 bases at V and 4 bases at J, with 14 bases between. This CDR3 has 13 amino acids. In germline, CDR1 is ENHRY, CDR2 SYGVKD. The CDR3: CAINPGNQYEQYF. The CDR3 coding sequence is TGTGCCATCAACCCAGGCAATCAATACGAGCAGTACTTC.

The rearrangement uses TRBV6-6 and TRBJ2-5; 7 nucleotides align to TRBD1. After removal of 6 bases from V and 5 bases from J, the junction contained 9 bases not matched to a gene. Looked up from germline, CDR1 is MNHNY and CDR2 is SVGAGI (reference sequence). This CDR3 is 14 amino acids long. The CDR3 spells CASSYKRGPETQYF. DNA for the CDR3: TGTGCCAGCAGCTATAAGAGGGGGCCCGAGACCCAGTACTTC.

This clonotype was found a few times. This chain uses TRBV27 with TRBJ2-1, with D maybe TRBD2 (6 bases). The CDR3 has 15 amino acids. Trimming pared 0 bases from V and 3 bases from J, leaving 9 bases between. In germline, CDR1 is MNHEY, CDR2 SMNVEV (reference sequence). DNA of the CDR3: TGTGCCAGCAGTTTATCGCGGGGTTACTACAATGAGCAGTTCTTC. Amino acid sequence: CASSLSRGYYNEQFF.

This clonotype occurred many times. V usage is TRBV27 and J usage is TRBJ2-6; no firm D call. Germline V gene data show CDR1 as MNHEY and CDR2 as SMNVEV (reference sequence). The CDR3 has 15 amino acids. Between the trimmed V and J ends, which lost 2 bases and 0 bases, there was a span of 5 bases. DNA of the CDR3: TGTGCCAGCAGTTTAGGGGTCTCTGGGGCCAACGTCCTGACTTTC. Translated: CASSLGVSGANVLTF.

The V call is TRBV19, the J call TRBJ1-1; D unresolved. CDR3 length equals 15 residues. Germline CDR1 reads LNHDA; CDR2 reads SQIVND (reference sequence). Trimming removed 0 bases at V and 1 base at J, with 9 bases between. The DNA of the CDR3 is TGTGCCAGTAGTATAGATAACAGCGCGAACACTGAAGCTTTCTTT. It translates to CASSIDNSANTEAFF.

About this clonotype itself: At one boundary the junction diverges from the germline segment, which might be a read error. The chain has TRBV6-2 or TRBV6-3 and TRBJ2-5, with 8 positions matching TRBD2. Germline-derived CDR1 and CDR2 are MNHEY and SVGEGT. The CDR3 sequence is 15 residues long. The CDR3 spells CASSRSGGHQETQYF. CDR3 nucleotide sequence: TGTGCCAGCAGCCGGAGCGGGGGCCACCAAGAGACCCAGTACTTT.

Many counts were recorded for this clonotype. This chain joins TRBV4-1 and TRBJ1-5; a weak D match, TRBD1 (6 bases). V was pared by 0 bases and J by 2 bases, with 17 bases between. CDR1 MGHRA and CDR2 YSYEKL come from the germline V gene. This CDR3 region has 18 residues. CDR3 nucleotide sequence: TGCGCCAGCAGCCAAGACCCCGACAGGATTTATGGCAATCAGCCCCAGCATTTT. This encodes CASSQDPDRIYGNQPQHF.

The genes are TRBV6-5 and TRBJ1-4; D call uncertain. Trimming stripped 0 bases from V and 3 bases from J, with 8 bases between. The length of the CDR3 is 15 residues. The germline gives CDR1 MNHEY, CDR2 SVGAGI. Written as DNA, the CDR3 is TGTGCCAGCAGTTACTCGACCGCTTCTAATGAAAAACTGTTTTTT. Translated, it gives CASSYSTASNEKLFF.

This rearrangement joins TRBV25-1 to TRBJ1-2; D uncertain. Germline V gene lookup returns CDR1 MGHDK and CDR2 SYGVNS. Trimming removed 3 bases from V and 6 bases from J, with 8 bases in between. The length of the CDR3 is 12 residues. The CDR3: CASSDSGDGYTF. CDR3 nucleotide sequence: TGTGCCAGCAGTGACTCTGGGGATGGCTACACCTTC.

Comments on this clonotype: A junction boundary mismatches the germline segment, possibly from a read error. The chain links TRBV7-6 to TRBJ1-1; D is uncertain. The CDR3 contains 14 residues. Germline V gives CDR1 SGHVS, CDR2 FNYEAQ. CDR3 region: CASSYTAKNTEDFF. In DNA, the CDR3 is TGTGCCAGCAGCTACACAGCAAAGAACACTGAAGATTTCTTT.

At least ten counts were recorded for this clonotype. V is TRBV12-3 or TRBV12-4 and J is TRBJ2-7; no reliable D call. V shed 5 bases and J shed 2 bases, with 13 bases lying between them. This CDR3 is 14 amino acids long. The CDR3, as DNA: TGTGCCAGCAGTCCCTTACTTGTTGCCTACGAGCAGTACTTC. It is translated as CASSPLLVAYEQYF.

This clonotype was seen repeatedly, ten times or more. This chain connects TRBV6-1 to TRBJ2-7; 7 positions match TRBD1. Germline V lookup: CDR1 MNHNS, CDR2 SASEGT. J lost 2 bases, V lost 3 bases, and 4 bases had no gene match. The CDR3 is 14 amino acids. In nucleotides, the CDR3 is TGTGCCAGCAGTGATACAGGGGACACCTACGAGCAGTACGTC. Translated, it gives CASSDTGDTYEQYV.